These T cell receptor beta chains were read from a single sample in a study of blood T cell repertoires in COVID-19. Sequencing used immunoSEQ multiplex PCR; TCRdb keeps in-frame clones, though not all of them. The table has roughly 170,000 clones, approximately 87% seen once; the top ten hold roughly 0.85%. Sequencing was done on a sample of peripheral blood. The receptors originated from a woman aged 18-29 years who had recovered from COVID-19. CDR3s include the opening cysteine and the closing phenylalanine or tryptophan.

j_call: TRBJ2-5
v_call: TRBV6-5
cdr3_aa: CASSKQEVQETQYF

j_call: TRBJ1-1
v_call: TRBV3-1/TRBV3-2
cdr3_aa: CASGAPDSLQGTEAFF

j_call: TRBJ1-1
v_call: TRBV6-5
cdr3_aa: CASSSYRTGTEAFF

j_call: TRBJ1-3
v_call: TRBV9
cdr3_aa: CASSDRQGSGNTIYF

j_call: TRBJ2-5
v_call: TRBV19
cdr3_aa: CASSRTGQETQYF

j_call: TRBJ1-2
v_call: TRBV2
cdr3_aa: CASRATGVYYGYTF

j_call: TRBJ1-2
v_call: TRBV28
cdr3_aa: CASRQGAYGYTF

j_call: TRBJ1-1
v_call: TRBV5-8
cdr3_aa: CASSLADEAFF

j_call: TRBJ1-2
v_call: TRBV6-2/TRBV6-3
cdr3_aa: CASSSIDSRYTF

j_call: TRBJ1-2
v_call: TRBV4-3
cdr3_aa: CASSQDHQGVDGYTF

j_call: TRBJ2-1
v_call: TRBV29-1
cdr3_aa: CSADRWTGYNEQFF

j_call: TRBJ1-2
v_call: TRBV24-1
cdr3_aa: CATSDLQQGGGYTF

j_call: TRBJ1-5
v_call: TRBV18
cdr3_aa: CASSTTGQVHSNQPQHF

j_call: TRBJ1-6
v_call: TRBV5-4
cdr3_aa: CASSFFRYNSPLHF

j_call: TRBJ1-1
v_call: TRBV25-1
cdr3_aa: CASSAGDGNTEAFF

j_call: TRBJ2-7
v_call: TRBV7-2
cdr3_aa: CASSFYYEQYF

j_call: TRBJ1-2
v_call: TRBV5-6
cdr3_aa: CASSAQGAGYGYTF

j_call: TRBJ2-1
v_call: TRBV6-5
cdr3_aa: CASRWTSGHDEQFF

j_call: TRBJ2-7
v_call: TRBV5-5
cdr3_aa: CASSLATGDAYEQYF

j_call: TRBJ1-1
v_call: TRBV18
cdr3_aa: CASSPGLPPGTEAFF

j_call: TRBJ2-2
v_call: TRBV19
cdr3_aa: CASRIAGGPGGELFF

j_call: TRBJ2-3
v_call: TRBV11-2
cdr3_aa: CASSSIAGGSNTQYF

j_call: TRBJ1-2
v_call: TRBV30
cdr3_aa: CAWGRDTDYGYTF

j_call: TRBJ1-4
v_call: TRBV7-9
cdr3_aa: CASSYGQGINGEKLFF

j_call: TRBJ2-7
v_call: TRBV4-1
cdr3_aa: CASSQPPDTPSYEQYF

j_call: TRBJ2-7
v_call: TRBV7-9
cdr3_aa: CASSLASGVRGANHEQYF

j_call: TRBJ2-2
v_call: TRBV13
cdr3_aa: CASSLQGAGELFF

j_call: TRBJ2-7
v_call: TRBV9
cdr3_aa: CASSAQGLAGPYEQYF

j_call: TRBJ1-5
v_call: TRBV13
cdr3_aa: CASSFRAGGRQPQHF